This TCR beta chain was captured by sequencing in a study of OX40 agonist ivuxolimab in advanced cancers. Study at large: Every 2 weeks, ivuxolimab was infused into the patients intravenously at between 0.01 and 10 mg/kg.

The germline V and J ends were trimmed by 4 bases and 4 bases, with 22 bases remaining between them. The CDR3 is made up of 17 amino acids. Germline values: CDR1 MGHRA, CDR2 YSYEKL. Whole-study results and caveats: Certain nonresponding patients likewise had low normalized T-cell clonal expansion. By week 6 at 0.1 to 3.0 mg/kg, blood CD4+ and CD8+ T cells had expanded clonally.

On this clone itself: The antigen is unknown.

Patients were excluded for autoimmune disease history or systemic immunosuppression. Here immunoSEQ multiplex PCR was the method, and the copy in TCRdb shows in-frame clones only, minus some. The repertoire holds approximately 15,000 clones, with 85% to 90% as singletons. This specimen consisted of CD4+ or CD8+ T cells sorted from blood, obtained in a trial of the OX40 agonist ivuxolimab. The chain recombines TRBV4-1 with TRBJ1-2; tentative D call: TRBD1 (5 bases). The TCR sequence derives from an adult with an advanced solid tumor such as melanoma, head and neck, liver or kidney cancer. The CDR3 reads CASSLRLGQLNFYGYTF. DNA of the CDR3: TGCGCCAGCAGCCTCCGCCTGGGGCAGCTTAACTTCTATGGCTACACCTTC.